This T cell receptor beta chain was identified in a study of blood T cells in healthy people across ages. General study findings and limits: Unsorted PBMCs blocked a conclusive comparison of naive and antigen-experienced cells. There was a strong correlation between TCR beta diversity and naive T cell percentage. It was the long-lived donors that had more naive CD4+ cells and higher diversity than aged donors.

A second PCR of 7 to 11 cycles used a sample-barcoded 5' primer and a J-beta primer mix. Tagging of each cDNA molecule was performed by a template-switch adaptor with 12 random nucleotides. One entry per CDR3 protein, called by TCRdb with MiXCR from the 5' RACE reads. The sample holds around 800,000 distinct CDR3 sequences; roughly 44% are singletons and the top ten take 15% to 25%. About this clonotype itself: Its cognate antigen is unknown.

The receptor was isolated from a man in his fifties or sixties in good health. Sequenced sample: blood.

The CDR3 nucleotides are TGCGCCAGCAGCCAAGACGGTAGGGGCGCTTCGGACACTGAAGCTTTCTTT. Protein sequence: CASSQDGRGASDTEAFF. This sequence joins TRBV4-3 and TRBJ1-1; D perhaps matches TRBD1 (5 bases). Trimming pared 0 bases from V and 3 bases from J, leaving 17 bases between. CDR3 length: 17 amino acids. The V gene's germline CDR1 is LGHNA and CDR2 YSLEER.